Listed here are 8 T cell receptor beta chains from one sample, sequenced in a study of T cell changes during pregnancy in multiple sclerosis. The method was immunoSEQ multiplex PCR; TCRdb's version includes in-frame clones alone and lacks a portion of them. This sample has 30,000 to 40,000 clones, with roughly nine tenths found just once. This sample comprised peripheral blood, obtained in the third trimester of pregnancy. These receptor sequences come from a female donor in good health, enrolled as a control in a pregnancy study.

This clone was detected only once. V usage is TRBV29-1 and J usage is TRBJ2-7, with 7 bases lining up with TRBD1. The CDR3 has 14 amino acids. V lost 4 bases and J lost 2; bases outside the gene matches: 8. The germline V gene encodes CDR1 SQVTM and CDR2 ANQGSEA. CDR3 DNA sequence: TGCAGCGTTGTACGGCAGGGGGTAGCCTACGAGCAGTACTTC. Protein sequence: CSVVRQGVAYEQYF.

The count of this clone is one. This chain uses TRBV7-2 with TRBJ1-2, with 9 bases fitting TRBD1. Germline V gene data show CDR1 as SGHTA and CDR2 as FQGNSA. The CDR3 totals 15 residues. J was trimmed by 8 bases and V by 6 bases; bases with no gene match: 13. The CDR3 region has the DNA TGTGCCAGCAGGGACGGGGACAGGGTTTCGGGCGGCTACACCTTC. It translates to CASRDGDRVSGGYTF.

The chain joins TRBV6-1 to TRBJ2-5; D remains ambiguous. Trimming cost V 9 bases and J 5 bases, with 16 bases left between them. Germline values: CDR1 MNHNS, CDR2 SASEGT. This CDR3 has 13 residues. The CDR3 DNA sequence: TGTGCCAGTACCGGGTCAGACGCGGAGACCCAGTACTTC. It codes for CASTGSDAETQYF.

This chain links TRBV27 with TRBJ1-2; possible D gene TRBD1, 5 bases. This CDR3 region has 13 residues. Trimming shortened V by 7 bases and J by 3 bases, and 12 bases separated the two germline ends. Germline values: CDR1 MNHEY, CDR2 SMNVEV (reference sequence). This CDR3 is CASMGQGYYGYTF. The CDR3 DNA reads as TGTGCCAGCATGGGGCAGGGTTACTATGGCTACACCTTC.

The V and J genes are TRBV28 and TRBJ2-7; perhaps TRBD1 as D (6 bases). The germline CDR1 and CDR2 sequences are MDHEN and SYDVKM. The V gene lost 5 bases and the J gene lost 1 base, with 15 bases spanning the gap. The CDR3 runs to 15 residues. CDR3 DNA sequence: TGTGCCAGCAGTATGCCCTGGACAGCTTCCTACGAGCAGTACTTC. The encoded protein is CASSMPWTASYEQYF.

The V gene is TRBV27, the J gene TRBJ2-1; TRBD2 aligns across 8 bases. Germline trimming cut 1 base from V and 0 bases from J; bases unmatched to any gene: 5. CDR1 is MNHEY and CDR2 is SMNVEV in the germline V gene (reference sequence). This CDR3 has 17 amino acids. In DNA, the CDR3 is TGTGCCAGCAGTTTATTGGGCAGCGGGAGCTCCTACAATGAGCAGTTCTTC. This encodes CASSLLGSGSSYNEQFF.

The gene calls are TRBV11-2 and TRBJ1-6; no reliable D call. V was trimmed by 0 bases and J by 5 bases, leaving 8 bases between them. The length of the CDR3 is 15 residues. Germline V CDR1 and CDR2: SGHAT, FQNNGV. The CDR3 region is CASSLDGLDNSPLHF. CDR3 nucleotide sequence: TGTGCCAGCAGCTTAGACGGTCTCGATAATTCACCCCTCCACTTT.

CDR3 amino acids: CATSRVAGSGGDTQYF. In DNA form, the CDR3 reads TGTGCCACCAGCAGAGTAGCGGGGTCAGGGGGGGATACGCAGTATTTT. V usage is TRBV15 and J usage is TRBJ2-3, with a weak D call TRBD2 (8 bases). The CDR3 contains 16 residues. The ends were cut back, 1 base at V and 6 bases at J, with 17 bases in the middle. The V gene's germline CDR1 is LNHNV and CDR2 YYDKDF (reference sequence).